This T cell receptor beta chain was captured in a study of early T cells in non-severe SARS-CoV-2 infection. This clonotype has at least ten counts. V gave up 6 bases and J gave up 8 bases; unmatched junction bases: 11. The CDR3 sequence is 16 residues long. The germline V gene encodes CDR1 MNHEY and CDR2 SVGEGT. TCRdb analysed the 5' RACE reads with MiXCR anew, one entry per CDR3 protein. The table lists some 80,000 distinct CDR3 sequences, 9% to 15% of them singletons. The sequence derives from an adult who was a healthcare worker with PCR-confirmed SARS-CoV-2 infection or an uninfected control (not recorded which). The rearrangement joins TRBV6-2 or TRBV6-3 to TRBJ1-6, with 9 bases lining up with TRBD1. The sample comprised whole blood. CDR3 amino acids: CASRPTTGGVHSPLHF. The CDR3, as DNA: TGTGCCAGCAGACCTACTACAGGGGGCGTGCATTCACCCCTCCACTTT.